This passage covers 19 T cell receptor beta chains from one sample sequenced in a study of T-cell memory formation after mild COVID-19. TCRdb passed the 5' RACE reads through MiXCR, listing each CDR3 protein once. The table records around 300,000 distinct CDR3 sequences, 7% to 10% of them present only once. Sequenced input: PBMCs or a T cell subset sorted from them (not recorded which). These TCRs come from a man aged 18 to 35 who had mild COVID-19 (a few samples of this study predate the infection). Cell type and time point are not known.

In this sample, this clonotype turned up a few times. This rearrangement joins TRBV4-3 to TRBJ2-1, with 8 positions matching TRBD2. J gave up 6 bases and V 1 base, and 5 bases lay outside the gene matches. This CDR3 contains 15 residues. Germline CDR1 and CDR2: LGHNA and YSLEER. CDR3 bases: TGCGCCAGCAGCCAAGGGGCCGGGGGGGCCAATGAGCAGTTCTTC. Protein product: CASSQGAGGANEQFF.

In this sample, this clonotype turned up a few times. The gene calls are TRBV4-3 and TRBJ2-3, with TRBD2 matching over 9 bases. The CDR3 loop spans 16 amino acids. V lost 4 bases and J lost 2; bases outside the gene matches: 7. Germline assignment: CDR1 LGHNA and CDR2 YSLEER. The CDR3 spells CASSLRASGVTDTQYF. CDR3 nucleotide sequence: TGCGCCAGCAGCCTCCGGGCTAGCGGGGTCACAGATACGCAGTATTTT.

This clonotype was detected many times. The V and J genes are TRBV20-1 and TRBJ1-4; D perhaps matches TRBD1 (5 bases). Trimming took 0 bases from V and 8 from J, leaving 13 bases between them. Per the germline V gene, CDR1 is DFQATT and CDR2 is SNEGSKA (reference sequence). The CDR3 is made up of 14 amino acids. The CDR3 is CSARDPRVEEKLFF. DNA for the CDR3: TGCAGTGCTAGAGATCCCAGGGTCGAAGAAAAACTGTTTTTT.

This clonotype has ten or more counts. The chain has TRBV5-6 and TRBJ2-3; D is perhaps TRBD1 (5 bases). Germline V gives CDR1 SGHDT, CDR2 YYEEEE. The germline V and J ends were trimmed by 4 bases and 0 bases, with 12 bases remaining between them. CDR3 length: 15 amino acids. In DNA, the CDR3 is TGTGCCAGCAGCCCGGACATCGCTAGCACAGATACGCAGTATTTT. This translates into CASSPDIASTDTQYF.

This chain uses TRBV5-1 with TRBJ1-1; 7 bases are a match to TRBD1. Losses at the gene ends were 6 bases for V and 0 bases for J; bases not matched to a gene: 8. The CDR3 runs 15 residues. The germline V gene encodes CDR1 SGHRS and CDR2 YFSETQ. Here the CDR3 DNA reads TGCGCCAGCAAAGACAGGGCGGCTCTGAACACTGAAGCTTTCTTT. The encoded protein is CASKDRAALNTEAFF.

This clonotype was recorded at least ten times. This rearrangement joins TRBV7-8 to TRBJ2-5; no clear D gene. The ends were cut back, 0 bases at V and 5 bases at J, with 13 bases in the middle. Germline V gene lookup returns CDR1 SGHVS and CDR2 FQNEAQ. The CDR3 covers 15 residues. The DNA of the CDR3 is TGTGCCAGCAGCTTAGCACGAACTGCGATGGAGACCCAGTACTTC. Translating it yields CASSLARTAMETQYF.

The table lists this clonotype with many counts. V and J are TRBV12-3 or TRBV12-4 and TRBJ2-3, with 8 bases that match TRBD1. Trimming at V came to 5 bases and at J to 0 bases, leaving 4 bases not matched to a gene. The CDR3 loop spans 15 amino acids. CDR3: CASSRQGLSTDTQYF. The CDR3 region has the DNA TGTGCCAGCAGTCGACAGGGGCTTAGCACAGATACGCAGTATTTT.

The gene calls are TRBV18 and TRBJ2-2; 7 nucleotides line up with TRBD1. The CDR3 sequence is 17 residues long. Trimming at V came to 1 base and at J to 5 bases, leaving 10 bases not matched to a gene. Germline V gene data show CDR1 as KGHSH and CDR2 as LQKENI. In DNA, the CDR3 is TGTGCCAGCTCACCACGTACTCAGACAGGGCCGACCGGGGAGCTGTTTTTT. Its protein product is CASSPRTQTGPTGELFF.

This clonotype came up many times. J is TRBJ2-3 and V is TRBV5-5; D is unclear. Germline-derived CDR1 and CDR2 are SGHKS and YYEKEE (reference sequence). This CDR3 contains 14 residues. The germline V and J ends were trimmed by 3 bases and 2 bases, with 10 bases remaining between them. CDR3 nucleotides: TGTGCCAGCAGCTATTTGTCCATCACAGATACGCAGTATTTT. Its protein is CASSYLSITDTQYF.

This clonotype showed up just a few times. J is TRBJ1-5 and V is TRBV6-6; no clear D gene. This CDR3 comprises 16 residues. V was cut by 0 bases and J by 0 bases, with 9 bases left in between. The V gene's germline CDR1 is MNHNY and CDR2 SVGAGI (reference sequence). CDR3 sequence reads: CASSYSRRASNQPQHF. The CDR3 bases are TGTGCCAGCAGTTACTCCAGACGGGCTAGCAATCAGCCCCAGCATTTT.

V and J are TRBV27 and TRBJ2-7; no reliable D call. The CDR3 sequence is 12 residues long. With 6 bases removed from V and 2 bases from J, the gap between germline ends came to 8 bases. CDR1 and CDR2 (germline): MNHEY, SMNVEV (reference sequence). The CDR3 sequence is CASSRSPYEQYF. Written as DNA, the CDR3 is TGTGCCAGCAGCAGATCCCCCTACGAGCAGTACTTC.

This clonotype was seen at least ten times. The gene calls are TRBV10-3 and TRBJ1-4; unclear D gene. The CDR3 covers 13 residues. V shed 3 bases and J shed 7 bases, with 9 bases lying between them. Germline CDR1 and CDR2: ENHRY and SYGVKD. CDR3 nucleotide sequence: TGTGCCATCAGTGAAAGGTTGAGTGAAAAACTGTTTTTT. Amino acid sequence: CAISERLSEKLFF.

The chain couples TRBV6-2 or TRBV6-3 to TRBJ1-5; 10 nucleotides match TRBD1. With V trimmed by 7 bases and J by 7 bases, 10 bases remained unmatched. The CDR3 has 15 residues. Germline values: CDR1 MNHEY, CDR2 SVGEGT. The CDR3 DNA follows: TGTGCCAGCATCTCCCGGGACAGGGGAGGCCAGCCCCAGCATTTT. It translates to CASISRDRGGQPQHF.

CDR3 in amino acids: CASSSPSGGSEQFF. The CDR3 region has the DNA TGCGCCAGCAGCTCCCCCAGCGGGGGTTCTGAGCAGTTCTTC. This rearrangement joins TRBV5-1 to TRBJ2-1, with TRBD2 matching over 8 bases. From germline, CDR1 is SGHRS and CDR2 YFSETQ. This CDR3 has 14 amino acids. With 3 bases clipped from V and 9 bases from J, the junction kept 8 bases outside the gene matches. The full variable domain, its missing parts supplied by reference TRBV5-1 and TRBJ2-1, is KAGVTQTPRYLIKTRGQQVTLSCSPISGHRSVSWYQQTPGQGLQFLFEYFSETQRNKGNFPGRFSGRQFSNSRSEMNVSTLELGDSALYLCASSSPSGGSEQFFGPGTRLTVL.

A few counts support this clonotype. The chain is built from TRBV7-9 and TRBJ2-5, with 10 bases fitting TRBD1. The J segment lost 5 bases and the V segment lost 8 bases, leaving 17 bases of the junction unmatched. Germline V gene sequence: CDR1 SEHNR, CDR2 FQNEAQ (reference sequence). The CDR3 totals 17 residues. CDR3 protein: CASAQRGTGDFEETQYF. DNA of the CDR3: TGTGCCAGCGCCCAGCGGGGGACAGGGGACTTCGAGGAGACCCAGTACTTC.

This rearrangement joins TRBV11-2 to TRBJ2-3; D uncertain. This CDR3 comprises 15 residues. Germline CDR1 reads SGHAT; CDR2 reads FQNNGV. The V gene lost 5 bases and the J gene lost 4 bases, with 16 bases spanning the gap. In DNA form, the CDR3 reads TGTGCCAGCAGCCCCGTTACGGGTCATGCAGATACGCAGTATTTT. Translating it yields CASSPVTGHADTQYF.

This clonotype was detected ten times or more. The V call is TRBV25-1, the J call TRBJ1-5, with a tentative D call TRBD1 (5 bases). The CDR3 spans 14 residues. V lost 2 bases, J lost 2 bases, and 7 bases lay in between. CDR1 and CDR2 (germline): MGHDK, SYGVNS. The CDR3 is CASSEGRGNQPQHF. The CDR3 DNA is TGTGCCAGCAGTGAAGGCAGGGGCAATCAGCCCCAGCATTTT.

V is TRBV5-6 and J is TRBJ1-2, with D possibly TRBD1 on 5 matching bases. Germline values: CDR1 SGHDT, CDR2 YYEEEE. Trimming removed 2 bases from V and 7 bases from J, with 21 bases in between. The CDR3 is 16 residues long. In DNA form, the CDR3 reads TGTGCCAGCAGCTTCGGCCTTACGGATCGGCAGGGTGGCTACACCTTC. Encoded protein: CASSFGLTDRQGGYTF.

This clonotype was counted between two and nine times. The rearrangement links TRBV11-3 to TRBJ2-2; TRBD1 is a possible D gene (6 bases). The CDR3 has 15 residues. Trimming stripped 5 bases from V and 2 bases from J, with 12 bases between. The germline V gene has CDR1 SGHNT and CDR2 YENEEA. CDR3: CASSGGHQNTGELFF. The CDR3 DNA reads as TGTGCCAGCAGCGGGGGACACCAAAACACCGGGGAGCTGTTTTTT. Full variable domain (remainder filled in from reference TRBV11-3 and TRBJ2-2): EAGVVQSPRYKIIEKKQPVAFWCNPISGHNTLYWYLQNLGQGPELLIRYENEEAVDDSQLPKDRFSAERLKGVDSTLKIQPAELGDSAVYLCASSGGHQNTGELFFGEGSRLTVL.